These T cell receptor beta chains were read from a single sample in a study of cytomegalovirus exposure and HLA in healthy donors. The assay was immunoSEQ multiplex PCR, and TCRdb's table has in-frame clones only and misses some. This sample lists around 150,000 clones; its ten largest clones have 2.7%. Material: PBMCs. The receptor source for this set is a middle-aged man in good health and CMV-seronegative. Both conserved end residues are trimmed from each CDR3. Fields, in order: J gene, V gene, CDR3 protein.

>TRBJ1-6|TRBV5-1
ASSLQGSNSPLH
>TRBJ2-3|TRBV4-2
ASSQGGNGIDTQY
>TRBJ2-3|TRBV5-1
ASSVAGGRSTDTQY
>TRBJ2-7|TRBV15
ATSRAPTGVISYEQY
>TRBJ1-6|TRBV7-9
ASSPLTTGYNSPLH
>TRBJ2-1|TRBV9
ASSGSGQYYNEQF
>TRBJ1-1|TRBV11-2
ASSSQGIGRRNTEAF
>TRBJ1-1|TRBV19
ASSIAGEAF
>TRBJ1-5|TRBV9
ASSPNRGNQPQH
>TRBJ2-1|TRBV30
AWSVGTEKYNEQF
>TRBJ2-6|TRBV2
ASYRVDRGTGANVLT
>TRBJ1-2|TRBV15
ATSRDSRGNYGYT
>TRBJ1-5|TRBV6-1
ASSEQGAGYQPQH
>TRBJ2-7|TRBV5-1
ASGPAPGQGPYEQY
>TRBJ2-6|TRBV19
ASSRGQGAVANVLT
>TRBJ2-2|TRBV27
ASSLHPGTTYPLGGELF
>TRBJ1-2|TRBV11-3
ASSSEGQYYGYT
>TRBJ2-2|TRBV4-3
ASSQRGGLNTGELF
>TRBJ2-1|TRBV19
ASSILKLAGGHNEQF
>TRBJ1-2|TRBV2
ASFGGQGGYGYT
>TRBJ1-1|TRBV7-3
ASSLSLRDTEAF
>TRBJ1-1|TRBV15
ATEQGPGTEAF
>TRBJ1-5|TRBV9
ASSVGGQGREPQH
>TRBJ1-2|TRBV7-9
ASSLPLGAYT
>TRBJ1-4|TRBV7-9
ASSSGQGGGNEKLF
>TRBJ1-2|TRBV29-1
SAQTGGGYGYT
>TRBJ1-4|TRBV11-2
ASSSIRQFATNEKLF
>TRBJ1-5|TRBV27
ASSPVGGRWAQH
>TRBJ2-7|TRBV11-2
ASSLVRTSDYEQY
>TRBJ2-7|TRBV6-5
ASTPDRVPYEQY
>TRBJ1-1|TRBV7-9
ASSLASGVTEAF
>TRBJ1-1|TRBV28
ASRQGIGAF
>TRBJ1-2|TRBV29-1
SAYRGLHDYGYT
>TRBJ2-5|TRBV7-8
ASSFTGAETQY
>TRBJ2-3|TRBV5-1
ASTSTGGTDTQY
>TRBJ2-4|TRBV19
ASRPQGSLQGPGKNIQY
>TRBJ2-3|TRBV5-1
ASSLVIGARDTQY
>TRBJ1-1|TRBV18
ASSPKQGGEAF
>TRBJ1-5|TRBV20-1
SASLDQPQH
>TRBJ2-1|TRBV6-1
ASIGAGGQIISNEQF
>TRBJ1-6|TRBV4-3
ASSQILQGVSPLH
>TRBJ1-2|TRBV11-2
ASSSAGTGYHYGYT
>TRBJ2-1|TRBV4-1
ASSEGEQF
>TRBJ1-5|TRBV2
ASTLGRGNQPQH
>TRBJ1-3|TRBV13
ASSFTDSSGNTIY
>TRBJ2-3|TRBV7-6
ASSPSGAGTQY
>TRBJ2-7|TRBV5-6
ASSLWGLDRSSYEQY
>TRBJ2-1|TRBV5-8
ASRSTGSSSYNEQF
>TRBJ2-7|TRBV6-5
ASRADSSYEQY
>TRBJ1-2|TRBV29-1
SVEVGSTGSYGYT